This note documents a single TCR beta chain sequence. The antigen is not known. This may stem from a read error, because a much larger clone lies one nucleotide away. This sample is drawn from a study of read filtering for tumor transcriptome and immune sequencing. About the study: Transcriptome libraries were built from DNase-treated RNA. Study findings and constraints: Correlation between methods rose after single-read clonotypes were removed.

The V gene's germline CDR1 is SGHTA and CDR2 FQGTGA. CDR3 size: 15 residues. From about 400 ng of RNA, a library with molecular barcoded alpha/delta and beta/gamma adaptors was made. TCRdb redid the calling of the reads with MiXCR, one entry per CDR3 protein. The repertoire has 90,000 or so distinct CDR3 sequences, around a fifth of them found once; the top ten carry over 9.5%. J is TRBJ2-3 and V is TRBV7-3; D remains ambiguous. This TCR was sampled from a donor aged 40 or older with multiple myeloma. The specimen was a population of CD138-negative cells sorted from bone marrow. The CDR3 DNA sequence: TGTGCCAGCAGCATGGACGGGCGTAGCACAGATACGCCGTATTTT. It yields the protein CASSMDGRSTDTPYF.